Each of the 18 T cell receptor beta chains below was sequenced from the same sample in a study of T cell repertoires in cytomegalovirus infection. TCRdb called the reads again in MiXCR, with one record for every CDR3 protein. Altogether roughly 500,000 distinct CDR3 sequences are present, approximately 16% being singletons, with the ten largest covering roughly 25%. Sequenced input: CD8+ T cells from PBMCs. The receptors originated from a human donor in good health (CMV status not recorded). Some clones in this sample may be carry-over from other donors' samples.

This clonotype was picked up many times. V gene TRBV2 combines with J gene TRBJ1-1, with 7 bases identical to TRBD1. The J segment lost 7 bases and the V segment lost 5 bases, leaving 7 bases of the junction unmatched. Germline CDR1 SNHLY, CDR2 FYNNEI. The CDR3 contains 13 residues. CDR3 coding DNA: TGTGCCAGCAGTTGGACAGGTACTCGTGAAGCTTTCTTT. Its translation: CASSWTGTREAFF.

The table lists this clonotype with a few counts. The chain has TRBV6-5 and TRBJ1-4, with D possibly being TRBD1 (6 bases). CDR3 length: 14 residues. V was clipped by 6 bases and J by 6 bases, with 14 bases between them. CDR1 is MNHEY and CDR2 is SVGAGI in the germline V gene. CDR3 nucleotide sequence: TGTGCCAGCAGAACAGGGATGGGCGATGAAAAACTGTTTTTT. As protein: CASRTGMGDEKLFF.

This clonotype was seen more than once but under ten times. This chain links TRBV27 with TRBJ2-1, with TRBD2 matching over 7 bases. The CDR3 has 16 amino acids. The germline V gene has CDR1 MNHEY and CDR2 SMNVEV (reference sequence). J was trimmed by 5 bases and V by 5 bases; bases with no gene match: 12. The CDR3 loop reads CASSLPGRGRDNEQFF. As DNA, the CDR3 is TGTGCCAGCAGTCTCCCTGGGAGGGGACGGGACAATGAGCAGTTCTTC.

This clonotype was seen a few times. V usage is TRBV14 and J usage is TRBJ1-2; no firm D call. The CDR3 spans 13 residues. V gave up 1 base and J gave up 8 bases, with 11 bases separating them. Germline CDR1 reads SGHDN; CDR2 reads FVKESK. The CDR3 DNA follows: TGTGCCAGCAGCCAAGCCCATAAGGGAGGCTACACCTTC. As protein: CASSQAHKGGYTF.

The chain links TRBV3-1 to TRBJ2-1; D is possibly TRBD2 (6 bases). CDR3 length equals 14 residues. Germline V lookup: CDR1 LGHDT, CDR2 YNNKEL (reference sequence). The V and J ends lost 2 bases and 6 bases respectively, with 11 bases between them. Here the CDR3 reads CASSQRFSGNEQFF. For the CDR3, the DNA is TGTGCCAGCAGCCAACGCTTTAGCGGCAATGAGCAGTTCTTC.

In its sample, this clonotype was seen a few times. CDR3 sequence (DNA): TGTGCCAGCAGCCTGGGGTCTGCGGTCCGCACTGAAGCTTTCTTT. As protein: CASSLGSAVRTEAFF. The gene calls are TRBV7-6 and TRBJ1-1; D ambiguous. Trimming shortened V by 5 bases and J by 4 bases, and 17 bases separated the two germline ends. This CDR3 spans 15 amino acids. Germline V gives CDR1 SGHVS, CDR2 FNYEAQ.

The chain joins TRBV5-6 to TRBJ2-5, with 10 bases that match TRBD1. This CDR3 spans 14 amino acids. Germline lookup yields CDR1 SGHDT and CDR2 YYEEEE. Trimming at V came to 4 bases and at J to 3 bases, leaving 3 bases not matched to a gene. The CDR3 protein is CASSVDRGEETQYF. The CDR3 nucleotides are TGTGCCAGCAGCGTGGACAGGGGGGAAGAGACCCAGTACTTC.

The sample holds many counts of this clonotype. This chain joins TRBV7-2 and TRBJ2-3; no reliable D call. The CDR3 loop spans 14 amino acids. The V end was cut by 1 base, the J end by 5 bases, with 10 bases between. Germline CDR1 and CDR2: SGHTA and FQGNSA. The CDR3 nucleotides read TGTGCCAGCAGCTTAGGCCGAACAAAAGATACGCAGTATTTT. Translation gives CASSLGRTKDTQYF.

This clonotype occurred many times. J is TRBJ1-3 and V is TRBV6-1; D possibly corresponds to TRBD1 (5 bases). V was shortened by 0 bases and J by 2 bases, with 14 bases between the two germline ends. This CDR3 has 17 residues. CDR1 MNHNS and CDR2 SASEGT come from the germline V gene. CDR3 sequence: CASSEAHIREAGNTIYF. For the CDR3, the DNA is TGTGCCAGCAGTGAAGCCCACATCAGGGAGGCTGGAAACACCATATATTTT.

The rearrangement links TRBV11-2 to TRBJ1-5; D unresolved. The V gene lost 5 bases and the J gene lost 1 base, with 24 bases spanning the gap. Germline-derived CDR1 and CDR2 are SGHAT and FQNNGV. CDR3 length equals 19 residues. CDR3 loop: CASSPGRRREGQSNQPQHF. As DNA, the CDR3 is TGTGCCAGCAGCCCCGGACGGCGTCGGGAAGGGCAAAGCAATCAGCCCCAGCATTTT.

This clonotype occurred many times. The chain links TRBV7-9 to TRBJ2-2; D possibly corresponds to TRBD1 (5 bases). This CDR3 region has 15 residues. V gave up 4 bases and J gave up 6 bases, with 15 bases separating them. Germline V gene data show CDR1 as SEHNR and CDR2 as FQNEAQ (reference sequence). CDR3 loop: CASSSTGVGPGELFF. In DNA, the CDR3 is TGTGCCAGCAGCTCTACAGGCGTAGGCCCCGGGGAGCTGTTTTTT.

Many counts were recorded for this clonotype. The J gene is TRBJ1-4, the V gene TRBV6-5; D is possibly TRBD1 (5 bases). This CDR3 is 13 amino acids long. CDR1 and CDR2 from the germline V gene are MNHEY and SVGAGI. Trimming removed 2 bases at V and 6 bases at J, with 7 bases between. The CDR3 loop is CASSYRGHEKLFF. DNA of the CDR3: TGTGCCAGCAGTTACAGGGGTCATGAAAAACTGTTTTTT.

This clonotype occurred many times. J is TRBJ2-3 and V is TRBV7-9, with TRBD2 matching over 10 bases. Per the germline V gene, CDR1 is SEHNR and CDR2 is FQNEAQ (reference sequence). Trimming took 4 bases from V and 2 from J; bases not matched to a gene: 6. The CDR3 sequence is 16 residues long. In nucleotides, the CDR3 is TGTGCCAGCAGCTCCGGACTAGCGGAGATCACAGATACGCAGTATTTT. Translating it yields CASSSGLAEITDTQYF.

This clonotype was counted between two and nine times. The CDR3 reads CASSPWGDRVLEQFF. CDR3 DNA sequence: TGTGCCAGCAGTCCATGGGGCGACAGGGTCTTGGAGCAGTTCTTC. The gene calls are TRBV11-2 and TRBJ2-1; 7 bases map to TRBD1. This CDR3 contains 15 residues. Losses at the gene ends were 6 bases for V and 10 bases for J; bases not matched to a gene: 15. Germline-derived CDR1 and CDR2 are SGHAT and FQNNGV.

This clonotype has a count of ten or more. This sequence joins TRBV10-3 and TRBJ1-2; a weak D match, TRBD1 (6 bases). The CDR3 covers 15 residues. The germline V gene has CDR1 ENHRY and CDR2 SYGVKD. V lost 3 bases, J lost 0 bases, and 11 bases lay in between. The CDR3 nucleotides read TGTGCCATCAGTGATGGAGGGGGATCTAACTATGGCTACACCTTC. Amino acid sequence: CAISDGGGSNYGYTF.

This clonotype has at least ten counts. The chain employs TRBV14 and TRBJ2-1; D is perhaps TRBD2 (5 bases). Trimming stripped 1 base from V and 6 bases from J, with 16 bases between. The germline gives CDR1 SGHDN, CDR2 FVKESK. CDR3 size: 16 residues. This CDR3 is CASSQVRREIGNEQFF. CDR3 coding DNA: TGTGCCAGCAGCCAAGTAAGACGGGAAATTGGCAATGAGCAGTTCTTC.

In regard to this clonotype: This CDR3 fails to terminate in the conserved phenylalanine or tryptophan, so it likely reflects a read error. The DNA is left out, because the CDR3 cannot be placed on it with certainty; the CDR3 is given as TCRdb lists it. The gene calls are TRBV12-3 or TRBV12-4 and TRBJ2-1. Inclusive of both ends, the CDR3 amounts to 12 amino acids. This chain's CDR3 is CASRSSYNEQLL.

This clonotype was detected ten times or more. This chain joins TRBV6-6 and TRBJ2-7, with 8 bases that match TRBD2. The CDR3 loop spans 14 amino acids. Germline V lookup: CDR1 MNHNY, CDR2 SVGAGI (reference sequence). Trimming at V came to 6 bases and at J to 2 bases, leaving 6 bases not matched to a gene. For the CDR3, the DNA is TGTGCCAGCAGCGGAGCGGGAGTACCCTACGAGCAGTACTTC. Residues: CASSGAGVPYEQYF.